Following are 18 T cell receptor beta chains from one sample sequenced in a study of blood T cell repertoires in COVID-19. Libraries were prepared by immunoSEQ multiplex PCR; TCRdb keeps only in-frame clonotypes and omits some of them. The top ten clones hold roughly 2% of a sample with about 480,000 clones, about 85% of them seen once. Source material: PBMCs or T cells enriched from blood (not recorded which). The receptors were sampled from a woman between 18 and 29 years old with acute COVID-19.

The chain has TRBV30 and TRBJ2-7; a weak D match, TRBD2 (5 bases). The V and J ends lost 0 bases and 5 bases respectively, with 17 bases between them. The CDR3 has 15 amino acids. Germline values: CDR1 GTSNPN, CDR2 SVGIG (reference sequence). The CDR3 region has the DNA TGTGCCTGGAGTGTACCTTTTCAGGAGGTCCACGAGCAGTACTTC. Protein: CAWSVPFQEVHEQYF.

The chain uses TRBV15 and TRBJ2-5; the D gene is possibly TRBD2 (7 bases). This CDR3 has 15 amino acids. V was cut by 1 base and J by 2 bases, with 11 bases left in between. The germline V gene encodes CDR1 LNHNV and CDR2 YYDKDF (reference sequence). CDR3 protein: CATSRVRGAQETQYF. The CDR3 region has the DNA TGTGCCACCAGCAGAGTCCGGGGGGCTCAAGAGACCCAGTACTTC.

The V call is TRBV7-6, the J call TRBJ2-1; 9 bases are shared with TRBD1. From germline, CDR1 is SGHVS and CDR2 FNYEAQ. Trimming took 4 bases from V and 9 from J; bases not matched to a gene: 7. This CDR3 is 14 amino acids long. CDR3 amino acids: CASSSSGTGSEQFF. The CDR3 DNA follows: TGTGCCAGCAGCTCTTCCGGGACAGGGTCTGAGCAGTTCTTC.

On this clone: The sample has other DNA sequences that encode this CDR3 too. The J gene is TRBJ1-5, the V gene TRBV9, with TRBD1 identical over 10 bases. V shed 0 bases and J 6 bases; nucleotides not matched to a gene: 0. CDR1 SGDLS and CDR2 YYNGEE come from the germline V gene. The CDR3 covers 14 residues. CDR3 sequence (DNA): TGTGCCAGCAGCGTAGGGACAGGGGGTCAGCCCCAGCATTTT. Protein product: CASSVGTGGQPQHF.

The J gene is TRBJ1-3, the V gene TRBV5-1, with D unclear. The germline V gene encodes CDR1 SGHRS and CDR2 YFSETQ. This CDR3 is built from 15 residues. The germline V and J ends were trimmed by 1 base and 4 bases, with 12 bases remaining between them. CDR3 loop: CASSLRSENGNTIYF. In DNA, the CDR3 is TGCGCCAGCAGCTTGCGTTCGGAGAACGGAAACACCATATATTTT.

The rearrangement uses TRBV10-3 and TRBJ1-5; D gene uncertain. Per the germline V gene, CDR1 is ENHRY and CDR2 is SYGVKD. The CDR3 covers 14 residues. V shed 2 bases and J shed 4 bases, with 9 bases lying between them. CDR3 residues: CAISEVGENQPQHF. In DNA, the CDR3 is TGTGCCATCAGTGAGGTCGGGGAAAATCAGCCCCAGCATTTT.

This rearrangement joins TRBV5-1 to TRBJ1-2, with 7 bases aligning to TRBD1. The ends lost 0 bases at V and 2 bases at J; junction bases unmatched: 10. The CDR3 extends over 17 amino acids. In germline, CDR1 is SGHRS, CDR2 YFSETQ. The CDR3 here is CASSLGLRDRLNYGYTF. The CDR3 DNA reads TGCGCCAGCAGCTTGGGGTTACGGGACAGACTAAACTATGGCTACACCTTC.

V is TRBV27 and J is TRBJ2-1; 8 positions match TRBD1. There are 14 residues in the CDR3. CDR1 and CDR2 from the germline V gene are MNHEY and SMNVEV (reference sequence). J was trimmed by 7 bases and V by 3 bases; bases with no gene match: 5. The DNA of the CDR3 is TGTGCCAGCAGTTTCGGGCAGGGGGCAAATGAGCAGTTCTTC. Its protein product is CASSFGQGANEQFF.

CDR3 sequence reads: CASSAGTGISPLHF. CDR3 nucleotide sequence: TGTGCCAGCAGCGCCGGGACAGGGATTTCACCCCTCCACTTT. V usage is TRBV7-9 and J usage is TRBJ1-6, with 9 bases identical to TRBD1. Germline V gene lookup returns CDR1 SEHNR and CDR2 FQNEAQ (reference sequence). The CDR3 runs to 14 residues. V shed 5 bases, J shed 9 bases, and the junction held 5 bases outside the gene matches. Full variable domain (rest looked up from reference TRBV7-9 and TRBJ1-6): DTGVSQNPRHKITKRGQNVTFRCDPISEHNRLYWYRQTLGQGPEFLTYFQNEAQLEKSRLLSDRFSAERPKGSFSTLEIQRTEQGDSAMYLCASSAGTGISPLHFGNGTRLTVT.

This clone was observed a handful of times. The gene calls are TRBV18 and TRBJ1-2; D is undetermined. V dropped 6 bases and J dropped 3 bases, with 11 bases sitting between them. Germline CDR1 reads KGHSH; CDR2 reads LQKENI. The CDR3 extends over 13 amino acids. The chain's CDR3 is CASSGEWDYGYTF. The CDR3 DNA reads TGTGCCAGCTCCGGGGAGTGGGACTATGGCTACACCTTC.

V usage is TRBV6-2 or TRBV6-3 and J usage is TRBJ2-7; 11 bases align to TRBD2. The CDR3 sequence is 16 residues long. Germline V CDR1 and CDR2: MNHEY, SVGEGT. The V segment lost 6 bases and the J segment 7 bases; nucleotides outside the gene matches: 14. The CDR3 protein is CASSRRPLTSGSEQYF. In nucleotides, the CDR3 is TGTGCCAGCAGCCGACGACCGCTCACTAGCGGGAGTGAGCAGTACTTC.

This chain uses TRBV4-1 with TRBJ2-5; tentative D call: TRBD1 (5 bases). V was clipped by 3 bases and J by 3 bases, with 11 bases between them. This CDR3 is 14 amino acids long. Per the germline V gene, CDR1 is MGHRA and CDR2 is YSYEKL. DNA of the CDR3: TGCGCCAGCAGCCACTATCCCAGGGAAGAGACCCAGTACTTC. Translated, it gives CASSHYPREETQYF.

V gene TRBV5-1 combines with J gene TRBJ1-1, with 8 bases that match TRBD1. Germline trimming cut 5 bases from V and 1 base from J; bases unmatched to any gene: 7. This CDR3 region has 15 residues. Germline values: CDR1 SGHRS, CDR2 YFSETQ. CDR3 in amino acids: CASSITGGKNTEAFF. The CDR3 coding sequence is TGCGCCAGCAGTATAACAGGGGGAAAGAACACTGAAGCTTTCTTT.

The chain uses TRBV7-9 and TRBJ1-4; D call uncertain. Trimming cost V 1 base and J 8 bases, with 8 bases left between them. CDR1 and CDR2 from the germline V gene are SEHNR and FQNEAQ (reference sequence). This CDR3 region has 13 residues. Here the CDR3 DNA reads TGTGCCAGCAGCTTAGGGGTGCGGGAAAAACTGTTTTTT. This translates into CASSLGVREKLFF.

The V gene is TRBV19, the J gene TRBJ1-5; no definite D call. Trimming removed 4 bases at V and 4 bases at J, with 14 bases between. Germline V gene lookup returns CDR1 LNHDA and CDR2 SQIVND (reference sequence). The CDR3 runs 15 residues. The CDR3 DNA is TGTGCCAGTAGTACGGCATTCGAGCGGAATCAGCCCCAGCATTTT. Encoded protein: CASSTAFERNQPQHF.

The chain is built from TRBV5-5 and TRBJ1-2; D remains ambiguous. V dropped 1 base and J dropped 0 bases, with 7 bases sitting between them. Germline CDR1 is SGHKS and CDR2 is YYEKEE (reference sequence). This CDR3 has 14 amino acids. For the CDR3, the DNA is TGTGCCAGCAGCTTGTCAGCGGCTAACTATGGCTACACCTTC. Translation: CASSLSAANYGYTF.

This clone was detected once. V and J are TRBV5-1 and TRBJ2-7; 7 positions match TRBD1. V was clipped by 7 bases and J by 7 bases; unmatched bases: 8. In germline, CDR1 is SGHRS, CDR2 YFSETQ. The CDR3 consists of 12 residues. In nucleotides, the CDR3 is TGCGCCAGCGGCCTAGACAGGGCTGAGCAGTACTTC. This translates into CASGLDRAEQYF.

The chain recombines TRBV6-4 with TRBJ1-2; possibly TRBD1 for D (6 bases). The germline gives CDR1 MRHNA, CDR2 SNTAGT. The V and J ends lost 5 bases and 7 bases respectively, with 14 bases between them. This CDR3 comprises 13 residues. The CDR3 spells CASSPTGRGGYTF. In DNA form, the CDR3 reads TGTGCCAGCAGTCCCACAGGGAGGGGTGGCTACACCTTC.